The subject of this entry is one TCR beta chain. Its antigen is undetermined. This specimen comes from a study of CXCR3-negative and CXCR3-positive naive CD8 T cells. General study points: CXCR3-negative naive cells had less hydrophobic TRB CDR3s than did CXCR3-positive naive cells. Cryopreserved PBMCs had partly decreased CXCR3 expression; fresh PBMCs were used in most assays.

cDNA libraries for TRB were generated by 5' RACE incorporating UMI labels. TCRdb reanalyzed the 5' RACE reads and collapses them to one entry per CDR3 protein, without DNA. The sample's table shows some 150,000 distinct CDR3 sequences. This CDR3 region has 16 residues. Germline V gene data show CDR1 as DFQATT and CDR2 as SNEGSKA (reference sequence). The sample comprised naive CXCR3+ CD8+ T cells from blood. Subset: CD45RO-CCR7+CD27+CD95- naive CD8+ T cells expressing CXCR3 (TNR3+). The origin of this receptor is a human donor in good health. Some clones in this sample may be carry-over from other donors' samples. The chain uses TRBV20-1 and TRBJ1-1; the TRBD1 assignment by TCRdb is unverifiable without DNA. CDR3 sequence reads: CSARDLWTGSSTEAFF.